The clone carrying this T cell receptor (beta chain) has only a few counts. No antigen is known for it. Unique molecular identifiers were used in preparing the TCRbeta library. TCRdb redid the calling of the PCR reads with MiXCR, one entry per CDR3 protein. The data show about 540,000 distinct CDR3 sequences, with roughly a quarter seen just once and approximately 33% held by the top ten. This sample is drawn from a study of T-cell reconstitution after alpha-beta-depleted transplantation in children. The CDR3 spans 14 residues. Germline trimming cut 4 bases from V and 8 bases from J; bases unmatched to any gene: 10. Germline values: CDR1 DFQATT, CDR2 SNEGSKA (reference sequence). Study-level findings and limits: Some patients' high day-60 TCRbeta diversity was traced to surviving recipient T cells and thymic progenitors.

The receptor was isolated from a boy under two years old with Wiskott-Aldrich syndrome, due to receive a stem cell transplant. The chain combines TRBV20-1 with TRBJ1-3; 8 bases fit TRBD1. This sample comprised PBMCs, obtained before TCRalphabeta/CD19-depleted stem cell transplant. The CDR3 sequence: CSATITGGSDTIYF. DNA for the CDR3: TGCAGTGCTACGATCACAGGGGGAAGTGACACCATATATTTT.